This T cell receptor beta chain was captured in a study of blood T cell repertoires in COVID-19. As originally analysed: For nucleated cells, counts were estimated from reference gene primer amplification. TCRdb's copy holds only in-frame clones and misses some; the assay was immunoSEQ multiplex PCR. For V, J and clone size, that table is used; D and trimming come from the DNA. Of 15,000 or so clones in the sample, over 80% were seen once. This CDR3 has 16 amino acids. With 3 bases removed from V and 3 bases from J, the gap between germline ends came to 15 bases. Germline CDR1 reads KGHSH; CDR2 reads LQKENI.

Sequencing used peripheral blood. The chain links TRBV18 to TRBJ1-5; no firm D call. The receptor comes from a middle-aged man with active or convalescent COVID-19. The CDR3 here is CASSPQRGENNQPQHF. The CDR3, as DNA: TGTGCCAGCTCACCCCAACGCGGAGAAAACAATCAGCCCCAGCATTTT.